The source of this TCR beta chain is a study of T cells in Graves' hyperthyroidism and ophthalmopathy. Study in general: Upon initial diagnosis and before any treatment, peripheral blood was collected.

This clonotype was found many times. Its antigen is not identified. RNA transcripts provided the source from which TCR beta CDR3 regions were amplified. Researchers ran a first-round RT-PCR on the TCR CDR3 using the HTBI primer set. TCRdb processed the multiplex PCR reads anew with MiXCR; each CDR3 protein has one entry. Here the sample spans about 640,000 distinct CDR3 sequences, less than 25% being singletons. An approximately 10 ml volume of fresh peripheral blood provided the PBMCs. The study, taken as a whole, reports: Most thyroid clonotypes expanded above 0.001 were also detected in blood.

The CDR3 is 15 residues long. Germline V gene sequence: CDR1 SGHVS, CDR2 FNYEAQ. The V segment lost 5 bases and the J segment 6 bases; nucleotides outside the gene matches: 8. The sequenced material came from blood. The sequence was obtained from a man aged 25 to 40 with Graves' ophthalmopathy. The chain links TRBV7-6 to TRBJ1-1; 11 bases are shared with TRBD1. DNA of the CDR3: TGTGCCAGCAGCGTCGGGACAGGGGGAGTCTCTGAAGCTTTCTTT. Protein: CASSVGTGGVSEAFF.